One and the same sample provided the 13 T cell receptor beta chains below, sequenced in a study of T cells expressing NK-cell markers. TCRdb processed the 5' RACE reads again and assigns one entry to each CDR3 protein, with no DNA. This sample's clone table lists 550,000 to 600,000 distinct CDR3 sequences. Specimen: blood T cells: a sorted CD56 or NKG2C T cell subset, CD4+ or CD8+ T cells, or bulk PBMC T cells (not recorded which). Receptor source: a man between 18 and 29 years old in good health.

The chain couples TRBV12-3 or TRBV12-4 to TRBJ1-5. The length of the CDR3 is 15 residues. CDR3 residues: CASSLTDGRQGPQHF.

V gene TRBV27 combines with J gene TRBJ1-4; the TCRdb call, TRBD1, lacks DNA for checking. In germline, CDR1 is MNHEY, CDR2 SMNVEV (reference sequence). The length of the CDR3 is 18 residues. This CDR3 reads CASSLSAGAVATNEKLFF.

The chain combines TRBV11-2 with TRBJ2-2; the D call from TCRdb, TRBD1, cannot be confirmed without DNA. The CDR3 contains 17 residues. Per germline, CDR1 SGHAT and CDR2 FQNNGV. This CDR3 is CASSPIRDTTYTGELFF.

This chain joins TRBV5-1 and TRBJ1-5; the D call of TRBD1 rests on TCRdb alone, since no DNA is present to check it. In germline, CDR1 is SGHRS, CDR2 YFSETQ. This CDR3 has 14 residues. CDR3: CASSQGPSNQPQHF.

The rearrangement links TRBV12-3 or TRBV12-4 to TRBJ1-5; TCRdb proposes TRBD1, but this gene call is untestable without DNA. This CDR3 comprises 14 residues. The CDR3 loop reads CASSFRQAFPPQHF.

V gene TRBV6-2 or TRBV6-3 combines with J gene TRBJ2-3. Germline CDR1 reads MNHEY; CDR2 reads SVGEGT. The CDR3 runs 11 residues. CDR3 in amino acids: CASSSTPTQYF.

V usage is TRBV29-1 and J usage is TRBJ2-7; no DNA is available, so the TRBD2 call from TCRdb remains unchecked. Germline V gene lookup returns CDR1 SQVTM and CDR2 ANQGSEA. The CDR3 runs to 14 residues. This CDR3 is CSVTPLHSPYEQYF.

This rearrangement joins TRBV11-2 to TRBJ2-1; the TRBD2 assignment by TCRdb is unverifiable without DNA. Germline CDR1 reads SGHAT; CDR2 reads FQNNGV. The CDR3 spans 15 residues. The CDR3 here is CASRAIAGAGNEQFF.

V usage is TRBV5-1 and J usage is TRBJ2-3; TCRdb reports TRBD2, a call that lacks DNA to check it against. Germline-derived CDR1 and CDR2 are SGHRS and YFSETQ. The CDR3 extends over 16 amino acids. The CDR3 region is CASSLLAGAGTDTQYF.

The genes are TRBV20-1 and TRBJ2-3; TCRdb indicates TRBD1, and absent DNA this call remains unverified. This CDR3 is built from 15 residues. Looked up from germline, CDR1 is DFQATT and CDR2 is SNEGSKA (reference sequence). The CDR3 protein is CSATRGAGEADTQYF.

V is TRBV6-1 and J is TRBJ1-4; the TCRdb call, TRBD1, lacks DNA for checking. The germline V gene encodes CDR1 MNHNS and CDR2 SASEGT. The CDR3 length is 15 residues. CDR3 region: CASKTGTGQGEKLFF.

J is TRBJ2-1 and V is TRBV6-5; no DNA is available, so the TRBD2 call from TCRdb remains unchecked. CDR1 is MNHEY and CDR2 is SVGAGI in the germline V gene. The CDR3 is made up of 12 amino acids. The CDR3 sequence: CASRRELGEQFF.

The CDR3 is CAISTWLAGMGGSYEQYF. The rearrangement uses TRBV10-3 and TRBJ2-7; TCRdb reports TRBD2, a call that lacks DNA to check it against. Per germline, CDR1 ENHRY and CDR2 SYGVKD. The CDR3 loop spans 18 amino acids.